These 32 T cell receptor beta chains share one sample of origin, sequenced in a study of early T cells in non-severe SARS-CoV-2 infection. In TCRdb, the 5' RACE reads were re-called with MiXCR into one record per CDR3 protein. The repertoire holds 80,000 to 100,000 distinct CDR3 sequences, 11% seen once, with approximately 4.7% in the top ten. Sequenced here: whole blood, sampled at baseline. The source is an adult who was a healthcare worker with PCR-confirmed SARS-CoV-2 infection or an uninfected control (not recorded which).

This clonotype has a count of ten or more. The CDR3 bases are TGTGCCAGCAGCCAGGGACTAGCGGGAGAGACCCAGTACTTC. Protein product: CASSQGLAGETQYF. V is TRBV11-2 and J is TRBJ2-5; TRBD2 aligns across 12 bases. This CDR3 region has 14 residues. Germline trimming cut 5 bases from V and 4 bases from J; bases unmatched to any gene: 2. From germline, CDR1 is SGHAT and CDR2 FQNNGV.

In its sample, this clonotype was seen a few times. The chain employs TRBV20-1 and TRBJ2-7; D unclear. The V gene lost 5 bases and the J gene lost 0 bases, with 14 bases spanning the gap. The germline gives CDR1 DFQATT, CDR2 SNEGSKA (reference sequence). The CDR3 spans 14 residues. The CDR3, as DNA: TGCAGTGCTCTGGGTGGCTCCAGCTCCTACGAGCAGTACTTC. The encoded protein is CSALGGSSSYEQYF.

This clonotype appeared a few times. The CDR3 DNA sequence: TGTGCCAGCAGTGACTCCTTCGCGGGAGCTTCCACAGATACGCAGTATTTT. Amino acid sequence: CASSDSFAGASTDTQYF. The chain links TRBV2 to TRBJ2-3; 7 nucleotides align to TRBD2. In germline, CDR1 is SNHLY, CDR2 FYNNEI. Trimming took 3 bases from V and 2 from J; bases not matched to a gene: 11. CDR3 length: 17 amino acids.

The chain recombines TRBV27 with TRBJ1-1, with TRBD1 matching over 8 bases. The germline V gene has CDR1 MNHEY and CDR2 SMNVEV (reference sequence). CDR3 length: 13 amino acids. V shed 4 bases, J shed 4 bases, and the junction held 2 bases outside the gene matches. The CDR3 here is CASSSQGGTEAFF. In nucleotides, the CDR3 is TGTGCCAGCAGTTCACAGGGGGGCACTGAAGCTTTCTTT.

Only a few counts were recorded for this clonotype. The V call is TRBV7-9, the J call TRBJ2-5; 9 positions match TRBD2. The germline V gene has CDR1 SEHNR and CDR2 FQNEAQ (reference sequence). The CDR3 totals 15 residues. The V and J ends lost 1 base and 4 bases, in that order; junction bases with no gene match: 4. The CDR3 here is CASSLDRGGAETQYF. CDR3 DNA: TGTGCCAGCAGCTTAGATCGCGGGGGGGCAGAGACCCAGTACTTC.

This clonotype was picked up a small number of times. The CDR3: CASSPTTGLDTQYF. As DNA, the CDR3 is TGTGCCAGCAGCCCGACGACAGGGCTAGATACGCAGTATTTT. This chain links TRBV7-8 with TRBJ2-3; TRBD1 aligns across 7 bases. Germline-derived CDR1 and CDR2 are SGHVS and FQNEAQ. The CDR3 is 14 amino acids. V trimming: 5 bases; J trimming: 5 bases; junction bases outside the gene matches: 7.

A few counts support this clonotype. This chain connects TRBV15 to TRBJ2-3, with 10 bases lining up with TRBD2. Germline CDR1 is LNHNV and CDR2 is YYDKDF (reference sequence). CDR3 length equals 18 residues. V shed 0 bases and J 0 bases; nucleotides not matched to a gene: 6. DNA for the CDR3: TGTGCCACCAGCAGAGAGAATAGCGGGGGGCCAAGCACAGATACGCAGTATTTT. Protein: CATSRENSGGPSTDTQYF.

This clonotype was recorded a few times. The CDR3 bases are TGTGCCAGCAGCTTTGACAGTTCCTACGAGCAGTACTTC. Its translation: CASSFDSSYEQYF. The chain is built from TRBV5-6 and TRBJ2-7; D possibly corresponds to TRBD1 (5 bases). The CDR3 consists of 13 residues. V gave up 2 bases and J gave up 1 base, with 7 bases separating them. Germline assignment: CDR1 SGHDT and CDR2 YYEEEE. Looking up the rest from reference TRBV5-6 and TRBJ2-7 gives the full variable domain: DAGVTQSPTHLIKTRGQQVTLRCSPKSGHDTVSWYQQALGQGPQFIFQYYEEEERQRGNFPDRFSGHQFPNYSSELNVNALLLGDSALYLCASSFDSSYEQYFGPGTRLTVT.

V and J are TRBV29-1 and TRBJ1-1; possibly TRBD1 for D (6 bases). The V gene lost 7 bases and the J gene lost 1 base, with 10 bases spanning the gap. The germline V gene encodes CDR1 SQVTM and CDR2 ANQGSEA. There are 12 residues in the CDR3. The CDR3 region is CSGGQRNTEAFF. CDR3 sequence (DNA): TGCAGCGGCGGACAGCGGAACACTGAAGCTTTCTTT.

This clonotype came up a few times. The chain uses TRBV10-3 and TRBJ2-5, with 9 bases lining up with TRBD1. The junction had 8 bases not matched to a gene; V was cut back by 5 bases and J by 4 bases. CDR1 and CDR2 from the germline V gene are ENHRY and SYGVKD. The length of the CDR3 is 15 residues. The CDR3 sequence: CAISRPGQGGETQYF. DNA for the CDR3: TGTGCCATCAGTAGGCCGGGACAGGGAGGAGAGACCCAGTACTTC.

This clonotype was seen a few times. CDR3 sequence reads: CSVLRDFAGELFF. CDR3 coding DNA: TGCAGCGTCCTTCGCGACTTTGCCGGGGAGCTGTTTTTT. The chain is built from TRBV29-1 and TRBJ2-2; D gene unclear. CDR3 length equals 13 residues. The ends were cut back, 6 bases at V and 6 bases at J, with 14 bases in the middle. Germline V gene sequence: CDR1 SQVTM, CDR2 ANQGSEA.

This clonotype was detected only a few times. The V call is TRBV2, the J call TRBJ1-2; 7 positions match TRBD1. This CDR3 spans 14 amino acids. CDR1 and CDR2 from the germline V gene are SNHLY and FYNNEI. V lost 4 bases to trimming and J lost 2 bases; unmatched junction nucleotides: 4. In nucleotides, the CDR3 is TGTGCCAGCAGTGTGGGGACAGTAAACTATGGCTACACCTTC. Translating gives CASSVGTVNYGYTF. The whole variable domain, filled in from reference TRBV2 and TRBJ1-2, reads EPEVTQTPSHQVTQMGQEVILRCVPISNHLYFYWYRQILGQKVEFLVSFYNNEISEKSEIFDDQFSVERPDGSNFTLKIRSTKLEDSAMYFCASSVGTVNYGYTFGSGTRLTVV.

Only a few counts were recorded for this clonotype. The chain recombines TRBV30 with TRBJ2-7; 7 positions match TRBD1. V lost 2 bases, J lost 5 bases, and 6 bases stayed unmatched. This CDR3 comprises 13 residues. CDR1 and CDR2 from the germline V gene are GTSNPN and SVGIG (reference sequence). CDR3 nucleotide sequence: TGTGCCTGGAGTCACCGGGACAGAGACGAGCAGTACTTC. Protein product: CAWSHRDRDEQYF. The variable domain in full, with the rest retrieved from reference TRBV30 and TRBJ2-7, is SQTIHQWPATLVQPVGSPLSLECTVEGTSNPNLYWYRQAAGRGLQLLFYSVGIGQISSEVPQNLSASRPQDRQFILSSKKLLLSDSGFYLCAWSHRDRDEQYFGPGTRLTVT.

This clonotype showed up many times. V usage is TRBV20-1 and J usage is TRBJ1-2, with unresolved D. Per the germline V gene, CDR1 is DFQATT and CDR2 is SNEGSKA (reference sequence). Between the trimmed V and J ends, which lost 3 bases and 8 bases, there was a span of 19 bases. This CDR3 contains 14 residues. CDR3 region: CSASILGRHGGYTF. The DNA for the CDR3 is TGCAGTGCTAGCATCCTAGGCCGTCACGGGGGCTACACCTTC.

This clonotype was observed a handful of times. The chain employs TRBV3-1 and TRBJ2-7, with 10 bases fitting TRBD2. Losses at the gene ends were 5 bases for V and 4 bases for J; bases not matched to a gene: 11. Germline-derived CDR1 and CDR2 are LGHDT and YNNKEL (reference sequence). This CDR3 spans 16 amino acids. CDR3 region: CASSFRLAGAGYEQYF. The CDR3 DNA reads as TGTGCCAGCAGCTTTCGACTAGCGGGTGCAGGATACGAGCAGTACTTC.

This clonotype has more than one count but fewer than ten. CDR3 sequence reads: CASSSERGSGEKLFF. CDR3 bases: TGTGCCAGCAGCAGCGAGAGGGGGTCAGGAGAAAAACTGTTTTTT. V is TRBV2 and J is TRBJ1-4; the D gene is possibly TRBD1 (6 bases). Germline CDR1 is SNHLY and CDR2 is FYNNEI. The V end was cut by 6 bases, the J end by 8 bases, with 19 bases between. This CDR3 spans 15 amino acids.

The chain combines TRBV10-3 with TRBJ1-1; 8 bases map to TRBD1. This CDR3 has 15 amino acids. The trim removed 5 bases at V and 4 bases at J, leaving 9 bases unmatched. Germline-derived CDR1 and CDR2 are ENHRY and SYGVKD. CDR3 DNA: TGTGCCATCAGTAAAACAGGGGGGGTCGGCACTGAAGCTTTCTTT. Protein: CAISKTGGVGTEAFF.

The table lists this clonotype with a few counts. This chain joins TRBV29-1 and TRBJ1-1; D is unresolved. The CDR3 is 13 amino acids. In germline, CDR1 is SQVTM, CDR2 ANQGSEA. Between the trimmed V and J ends, which lost 3 bases and 6 bases, there was a span of 14 bases. This CDR3 is CSVDQAGVSEAFF. The CDR3 nucleotides read TGCAGCGTTGACCAGGCAGGAGTCTCTGAAGCTTTCTTT.

The rearrangement links TRBV3-1 to TRBJ2-7; TRBD1 agrees at 10 bases. V shed 4 bases and J 0 bases; nucleotides not matched to a gene: 6. Germline loops: CDR1 LGHDT, CDR2 YNNKEL (reference sequence). The CDR3 spans 16 residues. The CDR3 region is CASSPRQGAVSYEQYF. In DNA, the CDR3 is TGTGCCAGCAGCCCTAGACAGGGGGCGGTCTCCTACGAGCAGTACTTC.

This clonotype appeared a few times. The chain carries TRBV14 and TRBJ2-3, with a tentative D call TRBD1 (6 bases). CDR3 length equals 16 residues. CDR1 and CDR2 (germline): SGHDN, FVKESK. V was clipped by 4 bases and J by 0 bases, with 14 bases between them. The CDR3 DNA reads TGTGCCAGCAGCCCAACAGGGCACCCTAGCACAGATACGCAGTATTTT. This encodes CASSPTGHPSTDTQYF.

This chain connects TRBV29-1 to TRBJ1-5; D uncertain. This CDR3 spans 13 amino acids. V lost 5 bases and J lost 5, with 13 bases in between. Germline CDR1 and CDR2: SQVTM and ANQGSEA. CDR3 protein: CSVLELPDQPQHF. In DNA form, the CDR3 reads TGCAGCGTTCTGGAGTTACCGGATCAGCCCCAGCATTTT.

The sample holds many counts of this clonotype. V gene TRBV19 combines with J gene TRBJ2-7, with TRBD1 matching 11 bases. The germline CDR1 and CDR2 sequences are LNHDA and SQIVND (reference sequence). V was pared by 5 bases and J by 5 bases, with 2 bases of the junction left unmatched. CDR3 length: 13 amino acids. As DNA, the CDR3 is TGTGCCAGTAGTGGACAGGGGGCCCACGAGCAGTACTTC. Translation gives CASSGQGAHEQYF.

V and J are TRBV7-9 and TRBJ1-1; D is unresolved. Trimming took 4 bases from V and 6 from J, leaving 18 bases between them. Germline V gene sequence: CDR1 SEHNR, CDR2 FQNEAQ (reference sequence). The CDR3 covers 15 residues. CDR3 in DNA: TGTGCCAGCAGCTCCCCCGCAGGAGTCAACGCTGAAGCTTTCTTT. Amino acid sequence: CASSSPAGVNAEAFF.

The chain links TRBV7-2 to TRBJ2-1; D is undetermined. The CDR3 has 14 residues. The ends were cut back, 0 bases at V and 6 bases at J, with 9 bases in the middle. Germline V CDR1 and CDR2: SGHTA, FQGNSA. CDR3 bases: TGTGCCAGCAGCTTAGCGGGGAAGCGCAATGAGCAGTTCTTC. Translation gives CASSLAGKRNEQFF.

This clonotype appeared many times. The V and J genes are TRBV7-3 and TRBJ2-3, with D possibly being TRBD1 (6 bases). V lost 5 bases and J 4 bases, leaving 10 bases between the germline ends. Germline V gene lookup returns CDR1 SGHTA and CDR2 FQGTGA. The CDR3 has 13 residues. The DNA for the CDR3 is TGTGCCAGCAGCCCTACAGGGCCAGATACGCAGTATTTT. Translated, it gives CASSPTGPDTQYF.

The rearrangement links TRBV6-5 to TRBJ1-2; a possible D gene is TRBD1 (5 bases). This CDR3 spans 19 amino acids. Germline assignment: CDR1 MNHEY and CDR2 SVGAGI. V dropped 5 bases and J dropped 4 bases, with 29 bases sitting between them. CDR3 in DNA: TGTGCCAGCAGTGGACCAACCGGGACCTCCCTGGGCCTTATCTATGGCTACACCTTC. This gives the protein CASSGPTGTSLGLIYGYTF.

The chain is built from TRBV19 and TRBJ1-1; no clear D. CDR1 and CDR2 (germline): LNHDA, SQIVND (reference sequence). This CDR3 spans 13 amino acids. Trimming stripped 5 bases from V and 2 bases from J, with 9 bases between. The CDR3 region has the DNA TGTGCCAGTAGTCAGGAAATCAACACTGAAGCTTTCTTT. Amino acid sequence: CASSQEINTEAFF. The variable domain in full, completed from reference TRBV19 and TRBJ1-1, reads DGGITQSPKYLFRKEGQNVTLSCEQNLNHDAMYWYRQDPGQGLRLIYYSQIVNDFQKGDIAEGYSVSREKKESFPLTVTSAQKNPTAFYLCASSQEINTEAFFGQGTRLTVV.

This clonotype has a count of ten or more. V gene TRBV2 combines with J gene TRBJ2-2, with D perhaps TRBD2 (5 bases). The CDR3 is 15 residues long. The germline V gene encodes CDR1 SNHLY and CDR2 FYNNEI. V was clipped by 4 bases and J by 2 bases, with 11 bases between them. CDR3 amino acids: CASSAERSNTGELFF. DNA of the CDR3: TGTGCCAGCAGTGCAGAGCGGAGTAACACCGGGGAGCTGTTTTTT.

This clonotype was seen ten or more times. This chain uses TRBV7-9 with TRBJ2-3, with TRBD2 as a possible D gene (5 bases). Germline lookup yields CDR1 SEHNR and CDR2 FQNEAQ (reference sequence). V was clipped by 0 bases and J by 3 bases, with 7 bases between them. The CDR3 is 14 residues long. As DNA, the CDR3 is TGTGCCAGCAGCTTAGCCGGGGTGACAGATACGCAGTATTTT. This encodes CASSLAGVTDTQYF.

V usage is TRBV20-1 and J usage is TRBJ2-1; D is unclear. V gave up 3 bases and J gave up 8 bases, with 11 bases separating them. CDR1 is DFQATT, CDR2 SNEGSKA, per germline (reference sequence). The CDR3 sequence is 12 residues long. CDR3 protein: CSASSSWDEQFF. CDR3 bases: TGCAGTGCTAGTTCGTCCTGGGATGAGCAGTTCTTC.

The chain employs TRBV11-2 and TRBJ2-1, with TRBD2 as a possible D gene (6 bases). Trimming shortened V by 5 bases and J by 8 bases, and 19 bases separated the two germline ends. This CDR3 is 15 amino acids long. Germline lookup yields CDR1 SGHAT and CDR2 FQNNGV. This CDR3 is CASSPEGTVRDEQFF. DNA of the CDR3: TGTGCCAGCAGCCCCGAAGGGACTGTTAGAGATGAGCAGTTCTTC.

The gene calls are TRBV20-1 and TRBJ2-1; 9 nucleotides align to TRBD2. The CDR3 has 14 residues. Germline V lookup: CDR1 DFQATT, CDR2 SNEGSKA (reference sequence). With V trimmed by 6 bases and J by 4 bases, 7 bases remained unmatched. DNA of the CDR3: TGCAGTGCCGGACCTAGCGGGGTGTACAATGAGCAGTTCTTC. Its translation: CSAGPSGVYNEQFF.